This TCR beta chain was sequenced during a study of cytomegalovirus exposure and HLA in healthy donors. Study-wide points: CMV serostatus stood as the only immune exposure information on hand.

CDR3 length: 14 residues. The germline CDR1 and CDR2 sequences are SGHRS and YFSETQ. V was shortened by 0 bases and J by 3 bases, with 9 bases between the two germline ends. In the PCR, 60 Vbeta and 13 Jbeta primers were used. Clones were read by immunoSEQ multiplex PCR, and TCRdb kept only the in-frame ones, dropping some. The data show some 110,000 clones, around 83% seen once. As regards this clone: Its matching antigen is unknown.

The sequence was obtained from a man aged 25 to 40 in good health and CMV-seropositive. The sample consisted of PBMCs. The chain carries TRBV5-1 and TRBJ1-2, with D perhaps TRBD1 (5 bases). This CDR3 is CASSLEGLDYGYTF. Written as DNA, the CDR3 is TGCGCCAGCAGCTTGGAGGGACTCGACTATGGCTACACCTTC.